In this sample, the clone carrying this T cell receptor (beta chain) turned up once. Its antigen is still unknown. The data stem from a study of shared clonotypes between healthy human individuals. The study, taken as a whole, reports: Large depth notwithstanding, sorted-subset sequencing proved incomplete by rarefaction. Blood alone was sampled, and tissue repertoires likely differ.

The table came from immunoSEQ multiplex PCR; TCRdb's copy has only in-frame clones and leaves some out. This sample yields more than 900,000 clones, of which around 78% are seen a single time; under 0.8% belongs to the top ten. Per germline, CDR1 MDHEN and CDR2 SYDVKM. Between the trimmed V and J ends, which lost 5 bases and 7 bases, there was a span of 15 bases. The CDR3 length is 13 residues. The specimen sequenced was memory CD4+ T cells from PBMCs. Subset described: CD45RA-negative fraction. The chain joins TRBV28 to TRBJ2-7; D remains ambiguous. The clonotype originates from a man in his late teens or twenties in good health. Some clones in this sample may be carry-over from other donors' samples. The CDR3, as DNA: TGTGCCAGCAGTACCCTCGTCCTTTGGGAGCAGTACTTC. Its protein product is CASSTLVLWEQYF.